What follows are 14 T cell receptor beta chains derived from one specimen sequenced in a study of human T cells and chemical hapten exposure. TCRdb reprocessed the RACE reads with MiXCR, giving one entry per CDR3 protein. The sample holds over 55,000 distinct CDR3 sequences, over 9% seen once. The time point: pre-sensitization, week 0. Treatment of the sample: therapeutic diphenylcyclopropenone sensitization with weekly scalp DPC. The sequencing here drew on whole blood, taken in connection with sensitization to the hapten diphenylcyclopropenone (DPC). The source of these receptors is a man in his forties with alopecia areata. Some clones in this sample may be carry-over from other donors' samples.

The chain recombines TRBV28 with TRBJ1-6, with D unclear. Trimming removed 2 bases from V and 2 bases from J, with 7 bases in between. Looked up from germline, CDR1 is MDHEN and CDR2 is SYDVKM. This CDR3 comprises 15 residues. The CDR3 spells CASSLAGPYNSPLHF. DNA for the CDR3: TGTGCCAGCAGTTTAGCCGGGCCCTATAATTCACCCCTCCACTTT.

The gene calls are TRBV5-1 and TRBJ2-3; D unresolved. V was trimmed by 0 bases and J by 4 bases, leaving 3 bases between them. Germline lookup yields CDR1 SGHRS and CDR2 YFSETQ. The CDR3 consists of 12 residues. CDR3: CASSLEADTQYF. CDR3 bases: TGCGCCAGCAGCTTGGAGGCAGATACGCAGTATTTT. The full variable domain, completed using reference TRBV5-1 and TRBJ2-3, is KAGVTQTPRYLIKTRGQQVTLSCSPISGHRSVSWYQQTPGQGLQFLFEYFSETQRNKGNFPGRFSGRQFSNSRSEMNVSTLELGDSALYLCASSLEADTQYFGPGTRLTVL.

This clonotype has more than one count but fewer than ten. The CDR3 region has the DNA TGTGCCAGCACTAGGGCAGCGAACACTGAAGCTTTCTTT. Protein product: CASTRAANTEAFF. The chain couples TRBV27 to TRBJ1-1; no clear D. There are 13 residues in the CDR3. Germline CDR1 and CDR2: MNHEY and SMNVEV (reference sequence). V was pared by 7 bases and J by 1 base, with 10 bases between.

This clonotype was observed many times. The chain joins TRBV11-1 to TRBJ2-1; TRBD2 agrees at 13 bases. The CDR3 spans 17 residues. Germline assignment: CDR1 SGHAT and CDR2 FQDESV (reference sequence). J lost 8 bases, V lost 5 bases, and 12 bases had no gene match. The CDR3 nucleotides read TGTGCCAGCAGCCGGACTAGCGGGAGAGGTATTAGCGATGAGCAGTTCTTC. This codes for CASSRTSGRGISDEQFF.

This clonotype has a handful of counts. The V call is TRBV28, the J call TRBJ2-1, with no clear D. The CDR3 is 16 amino acids. Germline V gives CDR1 MDHEN, CDR2 SYDVKM. V dropped 4 bases and J dropped 3 bases, with 16 bases sitting between them. The CDR3 DNA sequence: TGTGCCAGCAGTTCCCCCGGGCGGAAACTCTACAATGAGCAGTTCTTC. This codes for CASSSPGRKLYNEQFF.

This clonotype was observed many times. This chain links TRBV7-9 with TRBJ2-3; perhaps TRBD2 as D (6 bases). V gave up 5 bases and J gave up 2 bases, with 14 bases separating them. CDR1 is SEHNR and CDR2 is FQNEAQ in the germline V gene (reference sequence). This CDR3 spans 15 amino acids. The CDR3 DNA reads TGTGCCAGCAGCCTAGGTAGCGGCTACACAGATACGCAGTATTTT. Its protein product is CASSLGSGYTDTQYF.

This clonotype was picked up a small number of times. The chain combines TRBV28 with TRBJ2-3, with D unresolved. V gave up 4 bases and J gave up 0 bases, with 11 bases separating them. Germline CDR1 MDHEN, CDR2 SYDVKM. This CDR3 comprises 15 residues. The DNA of the CDR3 is TGTGCCAGCAGTTGGTCGACGGATAGCACAGATACGCAGTATTTT. Residues: CASSWSTDSTDTQYF.

This clonotype was detected ten times or more. The genes are TRBV5-1 and TRBJ1-1, with no clear D. CDR3 length: 15 amino acids. With 0 bases removed from V and 3 bases from J, the gap between germline ends came to 12 bases. Per germline, CDR1 SGHRS and CDR2 YFSETQ. CDR3 DNA sequence: TGCGCCAGCAGCTTGGGCGGCATTAGGTACACTGAAGCTTTCTTT. Translating gives CASSLGGIRYTEAFF.

This clonotype has just a few counts. The chain has TRBV12-3 or TRBV12-4 and TRBJ2-1, with 11 bases lining up with TRBD1. V trimming: 3 bases; J trimming: 6 bases; junction bases outside the gene matches: 7. The CDR3 extends over 16 amino acids. The CDR3 bases are TGTGCCAGCAGTTTCCCGGGGACAGGGGGTTTCAATGAGCAGTTCTTC. The encoded protein is CASSFPGTGGFNEQFF.

In this sample, this clonotype turned up many times. The J gene is TRBJ2-3, the V gene TRBV6-1; weak D call: TRBD2 (5 bases). V shed 7 bases and J shed 5 bases, with 19 bases lying between them. Germline assignment: CDR1 MNHNS and CDR2 SASEGT. This CDR3 has 15 amino acids. The CDR3 loop is CASILSGIGLDTQYF. The CDR3 DNA reads TGTGCCAGCATCCTCTCGGGAATCGGCTTAGATACGCAGTATTTT.

This clonotype was counted at least ten times. The chain carries TRBV7-9 and TRBJ1-1, with a possible D match to TRBD1 (5 bases). This CDR3 contains 12 residues. V gave up 4 bases and J gave up 8 bases, with 11 bases separating them. Germline CDR1 reads SEHNR; CDR2 reads FQNEAQ (reference sequence). The CDR3 DNA follows: TGTGCCAGCAGCTCGGGACCGACCGAAGCTTTCTTT. Translation: CASSSGPTEAFF.

This clonotype has a count of ten or more. J is TRBJ2-3 and V is TRBV20-1; the D gene could be TRBD1 or TRBD2 (5 bases each). The germline gives CDR1 DFQATT, CDR2 SNEGSKA (reference sequence). Trimming shortened V by 5 bases and J by 3 bases, and 15 bases separated the two germline ends. The CDR3 consists of 14 residues. CDR3 protein: CSASRGLQTDTQYF. The CDR3 nucleotides are TGCAGTGCTTCACGGGGCCTACAGACAGATACGCAGTATTTT.

The J gene is TRBJ2-7, the V gene TRBV2, with TRBD2 matching over 10 bases. The CDR3 totals 14 residues. CDR1 is SNHLY, CDR2 FYNNEI, per germline. With V trimmed by 9 bases and J by 6 bases, 11 bases remained unmatched. The DNA for the CDR3 is TGTGCCAGTAGTACGAGCGGGAGGGCCTCCGAGCAGTACTTC. It is translated as CASSTSGRASEQYF.

This sequence joins TRBV28 and TRBJ2-7, with D perhaps matching TRBD1 (5 bases). Germline assignment: CDR1 MDHEN and CDR2 SYDVKM. This CDR3 is built from 12 residues. V lost 6 bases, J lost 6 bases, and 12 bases lay in between. CDR3 sequence: CASREGQSEQYF. CDR3 sequence (DNA): TGTGCCAGCAGGGAAGGACAAAGCGAGCAGTACTTC.